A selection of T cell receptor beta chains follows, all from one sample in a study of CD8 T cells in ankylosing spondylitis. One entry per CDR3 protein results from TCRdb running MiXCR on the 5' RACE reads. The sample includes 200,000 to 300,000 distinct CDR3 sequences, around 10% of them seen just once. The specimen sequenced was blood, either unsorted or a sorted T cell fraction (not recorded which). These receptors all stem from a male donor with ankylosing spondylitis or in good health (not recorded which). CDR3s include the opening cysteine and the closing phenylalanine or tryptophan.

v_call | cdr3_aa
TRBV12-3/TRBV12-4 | CASSLWGTPSYEQYF
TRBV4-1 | CASSQDQLHGAGTDTQYF
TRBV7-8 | CASSSPGVERGYGYTF
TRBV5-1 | CASSFAGEDTEAFF
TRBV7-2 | CASSPRTGFNTIYF
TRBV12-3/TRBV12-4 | CASSPGHGETQYF
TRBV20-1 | CSAAGEVPNTGELFF
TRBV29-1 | CSVEDHRGGLGEQFF
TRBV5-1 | CASSFQGLGETQYF
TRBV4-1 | CASSLGSGGPLGGELFF
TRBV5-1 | CASSQVAQNNEQFF
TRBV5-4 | CASSFQGAGETQYF
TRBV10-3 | CAINSAAGELFF
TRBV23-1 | CASSQSESGQLLPFEQYF
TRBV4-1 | CASSQVNRGGGYTF
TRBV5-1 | CASSLTFGGQGSWTEGHNEQFF
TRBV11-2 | CASSPSTRGYNEQFF
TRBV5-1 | CASSGRGQETQYF
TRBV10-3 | CAIRRAENTEAFF
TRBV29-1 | CSVPRGASHYGYTF
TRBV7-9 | CASSSILYEQYF
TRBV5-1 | CASSWRARSSANTGELFF
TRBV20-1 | CSARGLQGDTGELFF
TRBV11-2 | CASSLDFGQPQHF
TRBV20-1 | CSARGWEPSYNEQFF
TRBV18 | CASSPRDRGLGTEAFF
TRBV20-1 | CSPKGSGEETQYF
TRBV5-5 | CASSPPSGSSYNEQFF
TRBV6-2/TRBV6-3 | CASSYFGTEQFF
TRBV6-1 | CASSPGTSGYNEQFF
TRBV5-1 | CASTGGAEETQYF
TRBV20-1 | CSARPFVRGQTGEQYF
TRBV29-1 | CSVEVGAETGNTIYF
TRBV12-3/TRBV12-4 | CASSYRAGFAADTQYF
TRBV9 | CASSLGLAGLETQYF
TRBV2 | CASSLGSPNYGYTF
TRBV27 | CASSLSQGLTEAFF
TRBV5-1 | CASSPEGTSDTGELFF
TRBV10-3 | CAISGGLANYEQYF
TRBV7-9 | CASSLFRLAGGHQYF
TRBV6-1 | CASSPSGALEQFF
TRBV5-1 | CASSSGTSPTDTQYF
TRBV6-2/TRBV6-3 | CASSYALAYEQYF
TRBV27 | CASSLTPGTSSTDTQYF
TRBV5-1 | CASSSGRNSYNEQFF
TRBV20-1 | CSAAVETQYF
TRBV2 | CASSGQGSQPQHF
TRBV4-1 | CASSQDRAGGLGETQYF
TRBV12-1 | CASSFGLLSYNEQFF
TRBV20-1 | CCARGTRAIFTDTQYF
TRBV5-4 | CASSNRDSSYEQYF
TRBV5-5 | CASSLEQAYQPQHF